The 2 T cell receptor beta chains presented below share a single source sample, sequenced in a study of blood T cell repertoires in COVID-19. Produced via immunoSEQ multiplex PCR; TCRdb's table is partial and in-frame only. In the table there are about 240,000 clones, about 80% of which are singletons. The sequenced sample consisted of PBMCs or T cells enriched from blood (not recorded which). The receptor set was obtained from a woman in her thirties or forties who had been exposed to COVID-19.

The chain carries TRBV4-2 and TRBJ2-6; 12 bases fit TRBD1. The CDR3 covers 23 residues. Germline V gives CDR1 LGHNA, CDR2 YNFKEQ. The V and J ends lost 4 bases and 3 bases, in that order; junction bases with no gene match: 22. The CDR3 nucleotides read TGTGCCAGCAGCCCTCGACCACCCCCCTTTGCCGGGACAGGGGGCTTTGGGGCCAACGTCCTGACTTTC. Encoded protein: CASSPRPPPFAGTGGFGANVLTF.

J is TRBJ1-6 and V is TRBV7-6, with a tentative D call TRBD1 (5 bases). Per germline, CDR1 SGHVS and CDR2 FNYEAQ. CDR3 length: 16 amino acids. The V end was cut by 0 bases, the J end by 1 base, with 7 bases between. The CDR3, as DNA: TGTGCCAGCAGCTTAGCGGGGGGTTCCTATAATTCACCCCTCCACTTT. Translation: CASSLAGGSYNSPLHF.